The entry below describes one TCR beta chain. The antigen remains unidentified. PCR used 60 Vbeta primers and 13 Jbeta primers. Data came from immunoSEQ multiplex PCR; TCRdb stores just in-frame clones and leaves some out. This table has roughly 110,000 clones, approximately 80% appearing once. V was cut by 8 bases and J by 2 bases, with 19 bases left in between. The CDR3 is made up of 15 amino acids. Germline lookup yields CDR1 SNHLY and CDR2 FYNNEI. The sample originates from a study of cytomegalovirus exposure and HLA in healthy donors. Broader study findings: CMV serostatus was the sole immune exposure data available. It was in a later analysis that TCR association rates were seen to vary by HLA locus, highest for DRB1 and lowest for HLA-C. Likely technical artifact: a cluster of highly shared sequence variants.

The chain employs TRBV2 and TRBJ2-7, with D possibly being TRBD2 (6 bases). This TCR was sampled from a woman aged 25 to 45 in good health and CMV-seropositive. The sequencing input was PBMCs. In DNA, the CDR3 is TGTGCCAGCGACCACCCATTCGGAGGGGCCTACGAGCAGTACTTC. Protein: CASDHPFGGAYEQYF.